One and the same sample provided the 28 T cell receptor beta chains below, sequenced in a study of blood T cell repertoires in COVID-19. The repertoire was sequenced with immunoSEQ multiplex PCR; TCRdb's copy has only in-frame clones and lacks some. The table records about 52,000 clones, approximately 84% of them present only once. Material: peripheral blood. The origin of the receptors is a man aged 65-85 years with acute or convalescent COVID-19.

This clone appeared once. The chain joins TRBV7-2 to TRBJ1-4, with D possibly TRBD1 on 6 matching bases. Germline CDR1 and CDR2: SGHTA and FQGNSA. V lost 5 bases, J lost 8 bases, and 15 bases lay in between. The CDR3 is 14 amino acids. CDR3 region: CASSPQGLREKLFF. The CDR3 bases are TGTGCCAGCAGCCCACAGGGATTAAGGGAAAAACTGTTTTTT.

CDR3: CASSPSQEAEQYV. CDR3 coding DNA: TGTGCCAGCAGTCCTTCTCAGGAGGCCGAGCAGTACGTC. The gene calls are TRBV28 and TRBJ2-7; TRBD2 might be the D (5 bases). The CDR3 is 13 residues long. The germline gives CDR1 MDHEN, CDR2 SYDVKM. The V end lost 5 bases, the J end lost 6 bases, and 14 bases lay between the germline ends.

V usage is TRBV7-2 and J usage is TRBJ1-5, with 12 bases matching TRBD1. This CDR3 is built from 16 residues. Trimming cost V 5 bases and J 7 bases; bases outside gene matches: 9. CDR1 and CDR2 (germline): SGHTA, FQGNSA. The DNA for the CDR3 is TGTGCCAGCAGCCTAACCGGGACAGGGGGCCTACAGCCCCAGCATTTT. Translation gives CASSLTGTGGLQPQHF.

The rearrangement links TRBV3-1 (or the pseudogene TRBV3-2) to TRBJ2-5; 10 bases line up with TRBD2. V dropped 7 bases and J dropped 5; count of bases not matched to a gene: 7. The CDR3 has 14 residues. CDR1 LGHDT and CDR2 YNNKEL come from the germline V gene (reference sequence). The CDR3 reads CASTQRGGRETQYF. In nucleotides, the CDR3 is TGTGCCAGCACCCAGCGGGGGGGCAGGGAGACCCAGTACTTC.

J is TRBJ1-5 and V is TRBV5-1, with 10 bases aligning to TRBD1. The CDR3 spans 15 residues. V was pared by 7 bases and J by 2 bases, with 6 bases of the junction left unmatched. Germline CDR1 SGHRS, CDR2 YFSETQ. The CDR3 nucleotides are TGCGCCAGCCGACAGGGGGCAGGGGGCAATCAGCCCCAGCATTTT. It encodes CASRQGAGGNQPQHF.

This clone has more than one count but fewer than ten. In DNA, the CDR3 is TGTGCCAGCAGCGCCCTTGGGCACTCCTCTGGAAACACCATATATTTT. This encodes CASSALGHSSGNTIYF. The chain links TRBV7-2 to TRBJ1-3; D not resolved. Germline CDR1 reads SGHTA; CDR2 reads FQGNSA. V lost 5 bases and J lost 0, with 14 bases in between. The CDR3 runs 16 residues.

V is TRBV6-6 and J is TRBJ2-5, with no clear D. Trimming stripped 5 bases from V and 3 bases from J, with 4 bases between. There are 11 residues in the CDR3. Germline CDR1 and CDR2: MNHNY and SVGAGI (reference sequence). The CDR3 loop reads CASSTEETQYF. The CDR3, as DNA: TGTGCCAGCAGTACGGAAGAGACCCAGTACTTC.

The chain couples TRBV18 to TRBJ2-4; D is possibly TRBD2 (5 bases). The CDR3 is made up of 13 amino acids. Per germline, CDR1 KGHSH and CDR2 LQKENI. Trimming took 6 bases from V and 8 from J, leaving 14 bases between them. Here the CDR3 reads CASSTKINDIQYF. The CDR3 DNA reads TGTGCCAGCTCGACTAAGATAAATGACATTCAGTACTTC.

The chain has TRBV6-1 and TRBJ1-1; D remains ambiguous. CDR3 length equals 14 residues. V was shortened by 3 bases and J by 8 bases, with 16 bases between the two germline ends. The germline V gene has CDR1 MNHNS and CDR2 SASEGT. CDR3: CASSERHGVSEAFF. As DNA, the CDR3 is TGTGCCAGCAGTGAGAGACATGGCGTATCAGAAGCTTTCTTT.

The chain couples TRBV15 to TRBJ1-3; no definite D call. Trimming left V 1 base short and J 0 bases short, with 10 bases between. The germline V gene has CDR1 LNHNV and CDR2 YYDKDF (reference sequence). There are 16 residues in the CDR3. CDR3 nucleotides: TGTGCCACCAGCAGAGGGGCAGTTAACTCTGGAAACACCATATATTTT. Translation: CATSRGAVNSGNTIYF.

The chain couples TRBV7-2 to TRBJ1-3; 10 bases are a match to TRBD1. J gave up 4 bases and V 5 bases, and 8 bases lay outside the gene matches. The CDR3 consists of 16 residues. Germline-derived CDR1 and CDR2 are SGHTA and FQGNSA. In DNA form, the CDR3 reads TGTGCCAGCAGCAAACGACAGGGGGCGCCCGGAAACACCATATATTTT. Protein product: CASSKRQGAPGNTIYF. Filled out from reference TRBV7-2 and TRBJ1-3, the complete variable domain reads GAGVSQSPSNKVTEKGKDVELRCDPISGHTALYWYRQSLGQGLEFLIYFQGNSAPDKSGLPSDRFSAERTGGSVSTLTIQRTQQEDSAVYLCASSKRQGAPGNTIYFGEGSWLTVV.

V usage is TRBV6-1 and J usage is TRBJ1-5; D is ambiguous. The CDR3 loop spans 13 amino acids. Trimming stripped 6 bases from V and 3 bases from J, with 9 bases between. From germline, CDR1 is MNHNS and CDR2 SASEGT. CDR3 DNA sequence: TGTGCCAGCAGACAGTTCTTCAATCAGCCCCAGCATTTT. It specifies CASRQFFNQPQHF.

The J gene is TRBJ2-6, the V gene TRBV3-1 (or the pseudogene TRBV3-2); 10 positions match TRBD2. V dropped 3 bases and J dropped 1; count of bases not matched to a gene: 6. CDR1 is LGHDT and CDR2 is YNNKEL in the germline V gene (reference sequence). This CDR3 has 18 amino acids. The CDR3, as DNA: TGTGCCAGCAGCCAGCTAGCGGGGGTAAAATCTGGGGCCAACGTCCTGACTTTC. This sequence encodes CASSQLAGVKSGANVLTF.

In nucleotides, the CDR3 is TGTGCCAGCAGTCCAATGAGAGGGAACGAATCACCCCTCCACTTT. Its translation: CASSPMRGNESPLHF. The chain combines TRBV28 with TRBJ1-6; D is ambiguous. V lost 5 bases and J 10 bases, leaving 18 bases between the germline ends. Germline V lookup: CDR1 MDHEN, CDR2 SYDVKM. CDR3 length: 15 residues. Based on the CDR3 plus reference TRBV28 and TRBJ1-6, the full variable domain is DVKVTQSSRYLVKRTGEKVFLECVQDMDHENMFWYRQDPGLGLRLIYFSYDVKMKEKGDIPEGYSVSREKKERFSLILESASTNQTSMYLCASSPMRGNESPLHFGNGTRLTVT.

The chain couples TRBV6-5 to TRBJ1-4; maybe TRBD1 (5 bases). Per germline, CDR1 MNHEY and CDR2 SVGAGI. Trimming pared 5 bases from V and 8 bases from J, leaving 18 bases between. The CDR3 totals 15 residues. Written as DNA, the CDR3 is TGTGCCAGCAGTCCTAACCGACTGGGGGGGGAAAAACTGTTTTTT. It yields the protein CASSPNRLGGEKLFF.

CDR3 loop: CASRTFSYEQYF. The CDR3 nucleotides read TGTGCCAGCAGAACTTTTTCCTACGAGCAGTACTTC. The chain is built from TRBV6-5 and TRBJ2-7; D call uncertain. The length of the CDR3 is 12 residues. Trimming cost V 6 bases and J 1 base, with 7 bases left between them. Germline CDR1 MNHEY, CDR2 SVGAGI.

This rearrangement joins TRBV5-4 to TRBJ1-1; 7 nucleotides align to TRBD1. With 2 bases clipped from V and 6 bases from J, the junction kept 4 bases outside the gene matches. The germline gives CDR1 SGHNT, CDR2 YYREEE (reference sequence). CDR3 length equals 13 residues. CDR3 DNA: TGTGCCAGCAGCTTAAAAGGGGGCGCTGAAGCTTTCTTT. It yields the protein CASSLKGGAEAFF.

The chain recombines TRBV4-3 with TRBJ1-2; D is unresolved. Trimming removed 0 bases from V and 3 bases from J, with 14 bases in between. The germline V gene encodes CDR1 LGHNA and CDR2 YSLEER. This CDR3 comprises 16 residues. CDR3 DNA sequence: TGCGCCAGCAGCCAAGATCGCGGAGGAACCTACTATGGCTACACCTTC. It is translated as CASSQDRGGTYYGYTF.

This chain links TRBV18 with TRBJ2-3; D gene unclear. Germline V gene lookup returns CDR1 KGHSH and CDR2 LQKENI. Trimming removed 1 base at V and 0 bases at J, with 8 bases between. This CDR3 has 15 amino acids. The CDR3 DNA follows: TGTGCCAGCTCACCACGAGTACTAAGCACAGATACGCAGTATTTT. The encoded protein is CASSPRVLSTDTQYF. Together with reference TRBV18 and TRBJ2-3, the CDR3 gives the full variable domain: NAGVMQNPRHLVRRRGQEARLRCSPMKGHSHVYWYRQLPEEGLKFMVYLQKENIIDESGMPKERFSAEFPKEGPSILRIQQVVRGDSAAYFCASSPRVLSTDTQYFGPGTRLTVL.

V and J are TRBV7-9 and TRBJ2-2; TRBD2 matches at 7 bases. Per germline, CDR1 SEHNR and CDR2 FQNEAQ (reference sequence). V dropped 5 bases and J dropped 1; count of bases not matched to a gene: 4. This CDR3 has 15 amino acids. The CDR3 DNA sequence: TGTGCCAGCAGCCCTAGCGGAGGGAACACCGGGGAGCTGTTTTTT. Translating it yields CASSPSGGNTGELFF.

The J gene is TRBJ1-3, the V gene TRBV18; 8 nucleotides match TRBD1. V shed 2 bases, J shed 4 bases, and the junction held 13 bases outside the gene matches. Germline assignment: CDR1 KGHSH and CDR2 LQKENI. This CDR3 contains 18 residues. Here the CDR3 reads CASSPFGQGGRRGNTIYF. CDR3 nucleotides: TGTGCCAGCTCACCATTCGGACAGGGCGGCCGGCGGGGAAACACCATATATTTT.

The rearrangement uses TRBV6-5 and TRBJ2-1; the match to TRBD1 covers 12 bases. J lost 6 bases, V lost 5 bases, and 5 bases had no gene match. There are 15 residues in the CDR3. The germline V gene has CDR1 MNHEY and CDR2 SVGAGI. The CDR3 nucleotides are TGTGCCAGCAGTAACAGGGGACAGGGGGCCAATGAGCAGTTCTTC. The encoded protein is CASSNRGQGANEQFF.

The rearrangement links TRBV15 to TRBJ1-2; no reliable D call. In germline, CDR1 is LNHNV, CDR2 YYDKDF (reference sequence). The V end was cut by 1 base, the J end by 10 bases, with 10 bases between. The CDR3 totals 12 residues. The CDR3 spells CATSRAGGPYTF. The CDR3 DNA reads TGTGCCACCAGCAGAGCAGGAGGGCCCTACACCTTC. Looking up the rest from reference TRBV15 and TRBJ1-2 gives the full variable domain: DAMVIQNPRYQVTQFGKPVTLSCSQTLNHNVMYWYQQKSSQAPKLLFHYYDKDFNNEADTPDNFQSRRPNTSFCFLDIRSPGLGDTAMYLCATSRAGGPYTFGSGTRLTVV.

This chain links TRBV5-1 with TRBJ1-1; 7 bases align to TRBD1. J was trimmed by 2 bases and V by 0 bases; bases with no gene match: 4. CDR3 length: 15 amino acids. From germline, CDR1 is SGHRS and CDR2 YFSETQ. CDR3 sequence reads: CASSLEGGQNTEAFF. For the CDR3, the DNA is TGCGCCAGCAGCTTGGAAGGGGGCCAAAACACTGAAGCTTTCTTT.

A single count supports this clone. The conserved phenylalanine or tryptophan is not found at the CDR3 terminus, so this likely reflects a read error. No DNA is shown, since the ends of the CDR3 on it are uncertain; the CDR3 is the one TCRdb lists. The rearrangement joins TRBV5-1 to TRBJ2-4; the D call of TRBD2 is as the table states it, not checked on the DNA. With termini counted, the CDR3 has 13 amino acids. Per the germline V gene, CDR1 is SGHRS and CDR2 is YFSETQ. The CDR3: CASSPFLAGGPRV.

This chain links TRBV2 with TRBJ1-2; perhaps TRBD1 as D (6 bases). Trimming removed 7 bases from V and 3 bases from J, with 9 bases in between. The germline V gene has CDR1 SNHLY and CDR2 FYNNEI. The CDR3 contains 12 residues. CDR3 residues: CASTQGYYGYTF. CDR3 DNA sequence: TGTGCCAGCACTCAGGGGTACTATGGCTACACCTTC.

This sequence joins TRBV10-3 and TRBJ2-1; 8 positions agree with TRBD1. Per germline, CDR1 ENHRY and CDR2 SYGVKD. V trimming: 0 bases; J trimming: 5 bases; junction bases outside the gene matches: 3. The CDR3 has 15 amino acids. CDR3 loop: CAISESGTGNNEQFF. The CDR3 coding sequence is TGTGCCATCAGTGAGTCTGGGACAGGTAACAATGAGCAGTTCTTC.

This sequence joins TRBV20-1 and TRBJ1-1; D uncertain. V was cut by 5 bases and J by 6 bases, with 10 bases left in between. Germline-derived CDR1 and CDR2 are DFQATT and SNEGSKA (reference sequence). The CDR3 spans 11 residues. The CDR3 sequence is CSASRAAEAFF. The CDR3, as DNA: TGCAGTGCTTCAAGAGCGGCTGAAGCTTTCTTT.